Below, 11 T cell receptor beta chains from the same sample are listed, as sequenced in a study of blood T cell repertoires in COVID-19. TCRdb's table, derived via immunoSEQ multiplex PCR, lists solely in-frame clones and lacks some. The sample consists of 270,000 or so clones, 85% of them appearing once. The sequencing input was peripheral blood. The receptors were gathered from a human donor in a cohort sampled during active COVID-19.

This rearrangement joins TRBV19 to TRBJ1-4, with D uncertain. The length of the CDR3 is 13 residues. Trimming stripped 7 bases from V and 5 bases from J, with 11 bases between. Germline V gene lookup returns CDR1 LNHDA and CDR2 SQIVND (reference sequence). In DNA, the CDR3 is TGTGCCAGTACGGGAGCGTTAAATGAAAAACTGTTTTTT. Amino acids: CASTGALNEKLFF.

This clone appeared once. The rearrangement joins TRBV7-9 to TRBJ1-1; 7 bases map to TRBD1. V lost 6 bases to trimming and J lost 4 bases; unmatched junction nucleotides: 8. Germline CDR1 SEHNR, CDR2 FQNEAQ (reference sequence). This CDR3 is 14 amino acids long. The CDR3 DNA follows: TGTGCCAGCAGATCAACAGGGGCGGGCACTGAAGCTTTCTTT. It codes for CASRSTGAGTEAFF.

The chain employs TRBV5-5 and TRBJ2-3; the D is unclear. Germline CDR1 reads SGHKS; CDR2 reads YYEKEE (reference sequence). This CDR3 spans 14 amino acids. Deletions cut 3 bases from V and 0 bases from J, with 8 bases between. CDR3 residues: CASSSSGSTDTQYF. CDR3 bases: TGTGCCAGCAGCTCGTCCGGTAGCACAGATACGCAGTATTTT.

This rearrangement joins TRBV9 to TRBJ1-2, with TRBD1 identical over 9 bases. This CDR3 contains 14 residues. The V segment lost 3 bases and the J segment 3 bases; nucleotides outside the gene matches: 3. Germline values: CDR1 SGDLS, CDR2 YYNGEE. The CDR3 region is CASSAGQGDYGYTF. For the CDR3, the DNA is TGTGCCAGCAGCGCGGGACAGGGCGACTATGGCTACACCTTC.

The chain uses TRBV2 and TRBJ1-4; TRBD1 matches at 10 bases. The CDR3 contains 14 residues. Germline assignment: CDR1 SNHLY and CDR2 FYNNEI. V was pared by 4 bases and J by 15 bases, with 11 bases of the junction left unmatched. The CDR3: CASSGDRGRGLLFF. The CDR3 DNA sequence: TGTGCCAGCAGTGGAGACAGGGGGCGAGGGTTGTTGTTTTTT.

The genes are TRBV6-5 and TRBJ2-3, with TRBD2 matching over 12 bases. The V segment lost 4 bases and the J segment 7 bases; nucleotides outside the gene matches: 3. CDR3 length: 14 amino acids. The germline V gene encodes CDR1 MNHEY and CDR2 SVGAGI. This chain's CDR3 is CASSSSGRANTQYF. The CDR3 coding sequence is TGTGCCAGCAGTTCTAGCGGGAGGGCCAATACGCAGTATTTT.

The chain couples TRBV6-5 to TRBJ2-1; 11 bases map to TRBD2. CDR1 and CDR2 (germline): MNHEY, SVGAGI. V shed 5 bases, J shed 9 bases, and the junction held 6 bases outside the gene matches. The CDR3 covers 14 residues. The CDR3 DNA sequence: TGTGCCAGCAGTCTACTAGCGGGAGTGGGTGAGCAGTTCTTC. Its protein product is CASSLLAGVGEQFF.

V is TRBV7-8 and J is TRBJ1-5, with D perhaps matching TRBD1 (5 bases). CDR1 SGHVS and CDR2 FQNEAQ come from the germline V gene. CDR3 length: 16 residues. Trimming removed 5 bases from V and 0 bases from J, with 14 bases in between. For the CDR3, the DNA is TGTGCCAGCAGCCCAACCCGACAGAATAGCAATCAGCCCCAGCATTTT. Its protein product is CASSPTRQNSNQPQHF.

This clone was detected only a few times. J is TRBJ1-6 and V is TRBV29-1; perhaps TRBD1 as D (5 bases). The CDR3 runs 13 residues. CDR1 and CDR2 (germline): SQVTM, ANQGSEA. V was shortened by 4 bases and J by 7 bases, with 11 bases between the two germline ends. As DNA, the CDR3 is TGCAGCGTTGCGGTCTGGACAAATTCACCCCTCCACTTT. Translating gives CSVAVWTNSPLHF.

The chain recombines TRBV28 with TRBJ1-2; D not resolved. V was pared by 2 bases and J by 3 bases, with 10 bases between. Looked up from germline, CDR1 is MDHEN and CDR2 is SYDVKM. This CDR3 is built from 14 residues. The DNA for the CDR3 is TGTGCCAGCAGTTTAGCCGGCGGTCACTATGGCTACACCTTC. Protein sequence: CASSLAGGHYGYTF.

The chain uses TRBV6-2 or TRBV6-3 and TRBJ2-7; 7 nucleotides line up with TRBD2. The V gene end was trimmed by 0 bases and the J gene end by 0 bases; junction bases not matched to a gene: 8. The germline V gene encodes CDR1 MNHEY and CDR2 SVGEGT. There are 17 residues in the CDR3. CDR3 nucleotide sequence: TGTGCCAGCAGTTACTCCGTAACCCTAGCGGTCTCCTACGAGCAGTACTTC. Translating gives CASSYSVTLAVSYEQYF.